The 2 T cell receptor beta chains below all came from one sample that was sequenced in a study of blood T cell repertoires in COVID-19. Generated by immunoSEQ multiplex PCR, the TCRdb table keeps only in-frame clones and is missing some. The sample lists fewer than 250,000 clones, approximately 86% occurring once. Input material: peripheral blood. These receptors all come from a man aged 60-69 years with acute or convalescent COVID-19.

The rearrangement links TRBV6-5 to TRBJ1-6; no clear D gene. Between the trimmed V and J ends, which lost 2 bases and 0 bases, there was a span of 5 bases. This CDR3 contains 15 residues. Germline V gives CDR1 MNHEY, CDR2 SVGAGI. CDR3 nucleotide sequence: TGTGCCAGCAGTTACGTCCGCTCCTATAATTCACCCCTCCACTTT. Encoded protein: CASSYVRSYNSPLHF.

The chain joins TRBV5-6 to TRBJ2-6, with 7 bases lining up with TRBD1. The V segment lost 1 base and the J segment 1 base; nucleotides outside the gene matches: 8. Germline-derived CDR1 and CDR2 are SGHDT and YYEEEE. CDR3 size: 18 residues. DNA of the CDR3: TGTGCCAGCAGCTTGAGGGGACAGAGTTATTCTGGGGCCAACGTCCTGACTTTC. Protein sequence: CASSLRGQSYSGANVLTF.